Below, 23 T cell receptor beta chains from the same sample are listed, as sequenced in a study of T cell changes during pregnancy in multiple sclerosis. The protocol was immunoSEQ multiplex PCR, while the TCRdb copy is restricted to in-frame clones and leaves out a portion. The sample lists some 93,000 clones, almost 95% occurring once. This specimen consisted of peripheral blood, obtained after pregnancy. The receptors originated from a female donor with multiple sclerosis, enrolled in a pregnancy study.

The CDR3 nucleotides are TGTGCCAGTAGTTCGCGGGTAGCGGGACTATACAATGAGCAGTTCTTC. Translation: CASSSRVAGLYNEQFF. V is TRBV19 and J is TRBJ2-1; 8 positions match TRBD2. The CDR3 sequence is 16 residues long. Germline CDR1 reads LNHDA; CDR2 reads SQIVND (reference sequence). V trimming: 5 bases; J trimming: 4 bases; junction bases outside the gene matches: 10.

CDR3: CASSETGFRQETQYF. The CDR3 nucleotides are TGCGCCAGCAGCGAGACAGGTTTCAGGCAAGAGACCCAGTACTTC. The genes are TRBV5-1 and TRBJ2-5, with D possibly being TRBD1 (6 bases). Trimming left V 4 bases short and J 2 bases short, with 15 bases between. In germline, CDR1 is SGHRS, CDR2 YFSETQ. The CDR3 consists of 15 residues.

This clone appeared once. V is TRBV9 and J is TRBJ1-4, with D hard to call. The ends were cut back, 5 bases at V and 5 bases at J, with 7 bases in the middle. The germline CDR1 and CDR2 sequences are SGDLS and YYNGEE. The CDR3 spans 12 residues. CDR3 DNA sequence: TGTGCCAGCAGTAGTCTAAATGAAAAACTGTTTTTT. Its protein is CASSSLNEKLFF.

The V call is TRBV5-4, the J call TRBJ2-1; no definite D call. Trimming left V 4 bases short and J 7 bases short, with 9 bases between. CDR1 and CDR2 from the germline V gene are SGHNT and YYREEE (reference sequence). CDR3 length: 12 amino acids. CDR3: CASSTEENEQFF. The CDR3 bases are TGTGCCAGCAGCACCGAGGAGAATGAGCAGTTCTTC.

This clone has more than one count but fewer than ten. The rearrangement uses TRBV19 and TRBJ2-7; no reliable D call. CDR3 length: 15 residues. Trimming shortened V by 0 bases and J by 0 bases, and 9 bases separated the two germline ends. From germline, CDR1 is LNHDA and CDR2 SQIVND (reference sequence). CDR3 sequence reads: CASSIDYYFSYEQYF. Written as DNA, the CDR3 is TGTGCCAGTAGTATAGATTACTACTTCTCCTACGAGCAGTACTTC. Full variable domain (remainder filled in from reference TRBV19 and TRBJ2-7): DGGITQSPKYLFRKEGQNVTLSCEQNLNHDAMYWYRQDPGQGLRLIYYSQIVNDFQKGDIAEGYSVSREKKESFPLTVTSAQKNPTAFYLCASSIDYYFSYEQYFGPGTRLTVT.

The chain joins TRBV25-1 to TRBJ2-6, with 8 nucleotides matching TRBD1. Germline trimming cut 3 bases from V and 1 base from J; bases unmatched to any gene: 8. The CDR3 sequence is 18 residues long. Germline CDR1 MGHDK, CDR2 SYGVNS. The CDR3, as DNA: TGTGCCAGCAGTGAGAGGAACAGGGGGATATCTGGGGCCAACGTCCTGACTTTC. Protein product: CASSERNRGISGANVLTF. The entire variable domain, with the rest obtained from reference TRBV25-1 and TRBJ2-6, is as follows: EADIYQTPRYLVIGTGKKITLECSQTMGHDKMYWYQQDPGMELHLIHYSYGVNSTEKGDLSSESTVSRIRTEHFPLTLESARPSHTSQYLCASSERNRGISGANVLTFGAGSRLTVL.

This rearrangement joins TRBV7-8 to TRBJ1-3, with D unresolved. V lost 1 base and J 0 bases, leaving 7 bases between the germline ends. The length of the CDR3 is 15 residues. Germline assignment: CDR1 SGHVS and CDR2 FQNEAQ. The chain's CDR3 is CASSLGFSSGNTIYF. CDR3 nucleotide sequence: TGTGCCAGCAGCTTAGGGTTCAGCTCTGGAAACACCATATATTTT.

The V gene is TRBV30, the J gene TRBJ1-5; 7 bases map to TRBD1. CDR1 is GTSNPN and CDR2 is SVGIG in the germline V gene (reference sequence). Trimming cost V 4 bases and J 0 bases; bases outside gene matches: 9. This CDR3 is built from 16 residues. CDR3 protein: CAWNLAGGYSNQPQHF. The CDR3 DNA reads as TGTGCCTGGAATTTGGCAGGGGGGTATAGCAATCAGCCCCAGCATTTT. The whole variable domain, filled in from reference TRBV30 and TRBJ1-5, reads SQTIHQWPATLVQPVGSPLSLECTVEGTSNPNLYWYRQAAGRGLQLLFYSVGIGQISSEVPQNLSASRPQDRQFILSSKKLLLSDSGFYLCAWNLAGGYSNQPQHFGDGTRLSIL.

This clone was counted a single time. The chain employs TRBV23-1 and TRBJ1-2; 7 positions agree with TRBD1. TRBV23-1 is noted as an ORF with a role that remains uncertain. The CDR3 is 14 amino acids. V trimming: 8 bases; J trimming: 0 bases; junction bases outside the gene matches: 6. This chain's CDR3 is CASAYRGPNYGYTF. In nucleotides, the CDR3 is TGCGCCAGCGCCTACAGGGGTCCTAACTATGGCTACACCTTC.

The gene calls are TRBV30 and TRBJ1-6; D is ambiguous. This CDR3 spans 12 amino acids. The V end lost 5 bases, the J end lost 3 bases, and 5 bases lay between the germline ends. Germline V gene sequence: CDR1 GTSNPN, CDR2 SVGIG (reference sequence). In DNA, the CDR3 is TGTGCCTGGTACGGCTATAATTCACCCCTCCACTTT. Its translation: CAWYGYNSPLHF.

This chain connects TRBV30 to TRBJ1-2; TRBD1 might be the D (6 bases). Germline V gene data show CDR1 as GTSNPN and CDR2 as SVGIG (reference sequence). Trimming left V 0 bases short and J 6 bases short, with 17 bases between. The CDR3 length is 15 residues. In DNA, the CDR3 is TGTGCCTGGAGTGTATTGGGGGGGCCGGGGCATGGCTACACCTTC. Amino acid sequence: CAWSVLGGPGHGYTF.

The CDR3 sequence: CASSFSSAGQYF. The CDR3 DNA reads TGTGCCAGCAGCTTCTCTTCGGCGGGGCAGTACTTC. This sequence joins TRBV7-2 and TRBJ2-7; D is perhaps TRBD2 (5 bases). The CDR3 extends over 12 amino acids. Germline CDR1 is SGHTA and CDR2 is FQGNSA. Trimming shortened V by 3 bases and J by 9 bases, and 12 bases separated the two germline ends.

The chain carries TRBV11-3 and TRBJ2-5; D is undetermined. The germline V and J ends were trimmed by 2 bases and 5 bases, with 9 bases remaining between them. Germline-derived CDR1 and CDR2 are SGHNT and YENEEA. The CDR3 contains 13 residues. The DNA of the CDR3 is TGTGCCAGCAGCTTAAGCACCCGGGAGACCCAGTACTTC. Translation gives CASSLSTRETQYF.

In this sample, this clone turned up once. The J gene is TRBJ2-7, the V gene TRBV18, with D hard to call. CDR3 length equals 13 residues. Germline V gives CDR1 KGHSH, CDR2 LQKENI. Trimming left V 3 bases short and J 3 bases short, with 9 bases between. The CDR3 DNA reads TGTGCCAGCTCACCGGCCAACAACTACGAGCAGTACTTC. Translating it yields CASSPANNYEQYF.

The V gene is TRBV2, the J gene TRBJ1-2, with D tentatively TRBD1 (6 bases). The V end lost 6 bases, the J end lost 2 bases, and 13 bases lay between the germline ends. CDR3 length: 14 amino acids. In germline, CDR1 is SNHLY, CDR2 FYNNEI. The CDR3 nucleotides are TGTGCCAGCAGCATCCTACAGGGCAACTATGGCTACACCTTC. Its translation: CASSILQGNYGYTF.

In DNA, the CDR3 is TGCGCCAGCAGCTCCGGGAACACTGAAGCTTTCTTT. Protein product: CASSSGNTEAFF. V usage is TRBV5-1 and J usage is TRBJ1-1, with D unresolved. The V end lost 3 bases, the J end lost 1 base, and 4 bases lay between the germline ends. This CDR3 has 12 amino acids. Germline V lookup: CDR1 SGHRS, CDR2 YFSETQ.

The chain links TRBV28 to TRBJ2-1; 8 bases are a match to TRBD1. This CDR3 has 15 amino acids. The V gene end was trimmed by 2 bases and the J gene end by 8 bases; junction bases not matched to a gene: 8. CDR1 is MDHEN and CDR2 is SYDVKM in the germline V gene. The CDR3 spells CASSLRQGAIDEQFF. CDR3 nucleotide sequence: TGTGCCAGCAGTTTACGGCAGGGGGCAATAGATGAGCAGTTCTTC.

About this clone itself: The identical CDR3 is also encoded by other nucleotide sequences in the sample. For the CDR3, the DNA is TGCGCCAGCAGCTCAGGGACAGGGGGTACTGAAGCTTTCTTT. This gives the protein CASSSGTGGTEAFF. This chain uses TRBV5-1 with TRBJ1-1; the match to TRBD1 covers 11 bases. The V and J ends lost 3 bases and 5 bases, in that order; junction bases with no gene match: 3. Per germline, CDR1 SGHRS and CDR2 YFSETQ. CDR3 length: 14 residues.

This clone was seen a single time. V is TRBV6-6 and J is TRBJ1-4; weak D call: TRBD1 (5 bases). CDR1 and CDR2 from the germline V gene are MNHNY and SVGAGI (reference sequence). Trimming pared 6 bases from V and 5 bases from J, leaving 19 bases between. The CDR3 length is 16 residues. CDR3 residues: CASRTIRTGLNEKLFF. In DNA form, the CDR3 reads TGTGCCAGCAGAACCATACGGACGGGACTAAATGAAAAACTGTTTTTT.

This chain links TRBV5-1 with TRBJ1-1; the D gene is possibly TRBD1 (5 bases). V shed 4 bases and J shed 4 bases, with 17 bases lying between them. Germline CDR1 SGHRS, CDR2 YFSETQ. The CDR3 runs to 15 residues. The CDR3 is CASSPQGLWGTEAFF. The CDR3 DNA follows: TGCGCCAGCAGCCCGCAGGGTTTGTGGGGCACTGAAGCTTTCTTT.

This clone was recorded once. Written as DNA, the CDR3 is TGCGCCAGCAGTCACCACAGGACAGACCCCTATGGCTACACCTTC. This codes for CASSHHRTDPYGYTF. The V and J genes are TRBV5-1 and TRBJ1-2; TRBD1 might be the D (6 bases). The V end lost 5 bases, the J end lost 4 bases, and 18 bases lay between the germline ends. Germline CDR1 and CDR2: SGHRS and YFSETQ. The CDR3 is made up of 15 amino acids.

The chain joins TRBV30 to TRBJ1-5; 10 bases fit TRBD1. The CDR3 runs 15 residues. Trimming at V came to 3 bases and at J to 1 base, leaving 3 bases not matched to a gene. Germline V CDR1 and CDR2: GTSNPN, SVGIG (reference sequence). The chain's CDR3 is CAWRETGGSNQPQHF. CDR3 bases: TGTGCCTGGAGGGAGACAGGGGGCAGCAATCAGCCCCAGCATTTT.

This chain uses TRBV30 with TRBJ1-2, with D possibly TRBD1 on 6 matching bases. This CDR3 comprises 13 residues. The V end lost 5 bases, the J end lost 8 bases, and 18 bases lay between the germline ends. Germline V CDR1 and CDR2: GTSNPN, SVGIG (reference sequence). This chain's CDR3 is CAWDRAPGEGYTF. The CDR3 DNA is TGTGCCTGGGACCGAGCCCCAGGGGAGGGCTACACCTTC.